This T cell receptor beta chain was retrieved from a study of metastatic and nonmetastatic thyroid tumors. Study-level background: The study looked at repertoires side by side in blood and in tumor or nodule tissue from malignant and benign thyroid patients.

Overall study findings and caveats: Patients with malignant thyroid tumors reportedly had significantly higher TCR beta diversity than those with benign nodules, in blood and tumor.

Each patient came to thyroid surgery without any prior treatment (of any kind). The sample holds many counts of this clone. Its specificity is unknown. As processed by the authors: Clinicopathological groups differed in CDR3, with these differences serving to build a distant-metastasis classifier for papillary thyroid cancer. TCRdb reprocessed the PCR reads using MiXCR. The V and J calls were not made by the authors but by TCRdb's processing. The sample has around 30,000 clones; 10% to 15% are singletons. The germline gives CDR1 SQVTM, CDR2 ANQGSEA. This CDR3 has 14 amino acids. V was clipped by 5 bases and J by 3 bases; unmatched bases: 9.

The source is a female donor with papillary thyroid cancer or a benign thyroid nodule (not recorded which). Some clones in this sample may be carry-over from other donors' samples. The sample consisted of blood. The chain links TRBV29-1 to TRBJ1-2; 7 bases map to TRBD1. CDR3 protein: CSVQPRDSYYGYTF. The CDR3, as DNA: TGCAGCGTTCAACCCCGGGACAGTTACTATGGCTACACCTTC.